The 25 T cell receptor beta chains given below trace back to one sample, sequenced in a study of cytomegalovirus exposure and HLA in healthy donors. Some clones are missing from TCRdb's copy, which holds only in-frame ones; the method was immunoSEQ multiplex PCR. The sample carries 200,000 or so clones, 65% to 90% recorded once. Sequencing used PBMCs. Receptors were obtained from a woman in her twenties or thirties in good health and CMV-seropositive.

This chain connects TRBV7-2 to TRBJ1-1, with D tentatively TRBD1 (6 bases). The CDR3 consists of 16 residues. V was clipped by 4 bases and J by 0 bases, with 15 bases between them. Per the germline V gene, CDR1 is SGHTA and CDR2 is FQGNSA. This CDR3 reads CASSSARTAMNTEAFF. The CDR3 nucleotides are TGTGCCAGCAGCTCTGCCAGGACAGCCATGAACACTGAAGCTTTCTTT.

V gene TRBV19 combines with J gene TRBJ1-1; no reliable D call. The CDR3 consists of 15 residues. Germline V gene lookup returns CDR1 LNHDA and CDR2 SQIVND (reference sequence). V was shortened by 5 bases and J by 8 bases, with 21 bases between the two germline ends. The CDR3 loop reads CASSPKITEIIEAFF. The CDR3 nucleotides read TGTGCCAGTAGTCCCAAGATCACGGAGATAATCGAAGCTTTCTTT.

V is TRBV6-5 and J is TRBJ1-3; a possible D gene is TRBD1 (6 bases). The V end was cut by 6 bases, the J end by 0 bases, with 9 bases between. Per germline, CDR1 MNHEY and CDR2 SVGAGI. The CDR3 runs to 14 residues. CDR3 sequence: CASRQGRSGNTIYF. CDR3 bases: TGTGCCAGCAGACAGGGCCGCTCTGGAAACACCATATATTTT.

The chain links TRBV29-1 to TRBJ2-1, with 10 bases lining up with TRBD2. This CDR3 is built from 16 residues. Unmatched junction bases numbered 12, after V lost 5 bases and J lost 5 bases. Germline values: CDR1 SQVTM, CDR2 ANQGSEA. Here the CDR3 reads CSVLRGRTSGDNEQFF. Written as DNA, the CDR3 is TGCAGCGTTTTAAGGGGGCGAACTAGCGGGGACAATGAGCAGTTCTTC.

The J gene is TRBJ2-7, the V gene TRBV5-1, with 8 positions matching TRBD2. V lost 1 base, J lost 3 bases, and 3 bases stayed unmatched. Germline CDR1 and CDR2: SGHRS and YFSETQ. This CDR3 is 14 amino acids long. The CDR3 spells CASSLRLAGYEQYF. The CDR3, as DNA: TGCGCCAGCAGCTTGCGTCTAGCGGGCTACGAGCAGTACTTC.

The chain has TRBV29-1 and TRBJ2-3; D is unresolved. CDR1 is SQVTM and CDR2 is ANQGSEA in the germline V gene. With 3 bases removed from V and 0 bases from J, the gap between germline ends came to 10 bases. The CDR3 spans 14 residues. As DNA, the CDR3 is TGCAGCGTTGATGTTACGCGGAGCACAGATACGCAGTATTTT. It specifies CSVDVTRSTDTQYF.

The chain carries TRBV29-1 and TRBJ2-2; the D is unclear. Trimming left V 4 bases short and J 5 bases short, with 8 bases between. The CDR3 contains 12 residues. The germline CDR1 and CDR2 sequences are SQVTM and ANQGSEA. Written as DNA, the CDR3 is TGCAGCGTTGCCCCCAATACCGGGGAGCTGTTTTTT. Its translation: CSVAPNTGELFF.

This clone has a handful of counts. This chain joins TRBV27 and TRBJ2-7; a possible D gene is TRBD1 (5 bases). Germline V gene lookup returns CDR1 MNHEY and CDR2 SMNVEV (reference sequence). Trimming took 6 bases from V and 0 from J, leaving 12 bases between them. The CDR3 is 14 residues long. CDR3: CASRMTVNSYEQYF. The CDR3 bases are TGTGCCAGCAGGATGACAGTGAACTCCTACGAGCAGTACTTC.

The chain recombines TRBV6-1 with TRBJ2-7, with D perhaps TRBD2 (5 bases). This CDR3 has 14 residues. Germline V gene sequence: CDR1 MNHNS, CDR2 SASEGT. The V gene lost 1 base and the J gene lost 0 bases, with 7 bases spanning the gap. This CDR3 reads CASSEERNSYEQYF. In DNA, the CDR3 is TGTGCCAGCAGTGAAGAGCGGAACTCCTACGAGCAGTACTTC.

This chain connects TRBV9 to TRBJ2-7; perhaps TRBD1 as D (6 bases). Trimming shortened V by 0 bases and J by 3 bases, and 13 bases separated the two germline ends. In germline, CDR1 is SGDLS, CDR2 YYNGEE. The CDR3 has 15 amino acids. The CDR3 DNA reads TGTGCCAGCAGCGTAGTCCCGGGACAAAGCTACGAGCAGTACTTC. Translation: CASSVVPGQSYEQYF.

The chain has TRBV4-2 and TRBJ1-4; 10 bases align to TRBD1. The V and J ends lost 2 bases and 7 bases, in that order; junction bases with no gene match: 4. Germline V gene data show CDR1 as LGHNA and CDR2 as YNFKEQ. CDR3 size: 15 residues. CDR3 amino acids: CASSQPGQGTEKLFF. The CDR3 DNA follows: TGTGCCAGCAGCCAACCGGGACAGGGGACTGAAAAACTGTTTTTT.

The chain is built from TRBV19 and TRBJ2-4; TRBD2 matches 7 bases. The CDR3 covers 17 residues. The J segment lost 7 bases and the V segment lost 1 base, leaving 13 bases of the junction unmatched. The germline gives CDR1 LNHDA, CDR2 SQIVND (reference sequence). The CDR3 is CASSIGQLARGFNIQYF. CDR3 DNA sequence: TGTGCCAGTAGTATAGGCCAACTAGCGAGAGGGTTCAACATTCAGTACTTC.

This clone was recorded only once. In DNA form, the CDR3 reads TGTGCCAGCAGCTTACGTGGGACATCGTATCCCACAGATACGCAGTATTTT. This gives the protein CASSLRGTSYPTDTQYF. This sequence joins TRBV11-3 and TRBJ2-3, with D possibly being TRBD1 (6 bases). Germline V gives CDR1 SGHNT, CDR2 YENEEA. Between the trimmed V and J ends, which lost 2 bases and 2 bases, there was a span of 17 bases. This CDR3 contains 17 residues.

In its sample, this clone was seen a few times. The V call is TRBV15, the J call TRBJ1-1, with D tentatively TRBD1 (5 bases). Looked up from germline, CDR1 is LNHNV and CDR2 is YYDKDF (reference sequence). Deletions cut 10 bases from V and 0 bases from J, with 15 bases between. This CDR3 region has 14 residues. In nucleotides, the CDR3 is TGTGCCAGCAACCAGGGCAGAGTGAACACTGAAGCTTTCTTT. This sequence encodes CASNQGRVNTEAFF.

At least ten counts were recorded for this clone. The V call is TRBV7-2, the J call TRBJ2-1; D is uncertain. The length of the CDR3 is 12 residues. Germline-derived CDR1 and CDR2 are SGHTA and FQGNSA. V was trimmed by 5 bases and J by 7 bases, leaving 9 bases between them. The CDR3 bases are TGTGCCAGCAGCCCATTCGGGAATGAGCAGTTCTTC. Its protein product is CASSPFGNEQFF.

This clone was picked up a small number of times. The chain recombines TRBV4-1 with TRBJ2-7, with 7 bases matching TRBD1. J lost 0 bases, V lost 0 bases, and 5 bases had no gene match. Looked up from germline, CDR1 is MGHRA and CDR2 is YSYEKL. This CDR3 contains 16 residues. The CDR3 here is CASSQDFPGGSYEQYF. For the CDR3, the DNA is TGCGCCAGCAGCCAAGATTTCCCAGGGGGCTCCTACGAGCAGTACTTC.

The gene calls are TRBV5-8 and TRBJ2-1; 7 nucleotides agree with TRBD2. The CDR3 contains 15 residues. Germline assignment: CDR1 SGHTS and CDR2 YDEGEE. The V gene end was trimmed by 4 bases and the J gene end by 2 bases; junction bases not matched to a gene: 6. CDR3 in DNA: TGTGCCAGCAGCCACCCTAGCGGAGCCTACAATGAGCAGTTCTTC. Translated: CASSHPSGAYNEQFF.

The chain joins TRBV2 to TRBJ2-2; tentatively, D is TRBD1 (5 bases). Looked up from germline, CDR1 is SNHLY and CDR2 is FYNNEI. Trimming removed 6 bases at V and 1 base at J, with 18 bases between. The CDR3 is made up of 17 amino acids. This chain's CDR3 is CASRGPGHRKNTGELFF. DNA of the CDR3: TGTGCCAGCAGGGGGCCTGGACACCGCAAGAACACCGGGGAGCTGTTTTTT.

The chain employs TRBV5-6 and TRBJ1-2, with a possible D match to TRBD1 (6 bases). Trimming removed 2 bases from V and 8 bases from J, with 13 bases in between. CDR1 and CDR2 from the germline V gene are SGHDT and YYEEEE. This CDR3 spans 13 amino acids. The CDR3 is CASSFDRFGGYTF. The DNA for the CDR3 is TGTGCCAGCAGCTTTGACAGGTTCGGGGGCTACACCTTC.

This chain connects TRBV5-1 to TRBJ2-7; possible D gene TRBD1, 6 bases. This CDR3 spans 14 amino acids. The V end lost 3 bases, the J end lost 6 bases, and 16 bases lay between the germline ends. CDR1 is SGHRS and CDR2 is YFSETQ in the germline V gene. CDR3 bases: TGCGCCAGCAGCTCCGGGACATCCTTGGGCGAGCAGTACTTC. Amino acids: CASSSGTSLGEQYF. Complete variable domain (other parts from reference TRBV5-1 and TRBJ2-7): KAGVTQTPRYLIKTRGQQVTLSCSPISGHRSVSWYQQTPGQGLQFLFEYFSETQRNKGNFPGRFSGRQFSNSRSEMNVSTLELGDSALYLCASSSGTSLGEQYFGPGTRLTVT.

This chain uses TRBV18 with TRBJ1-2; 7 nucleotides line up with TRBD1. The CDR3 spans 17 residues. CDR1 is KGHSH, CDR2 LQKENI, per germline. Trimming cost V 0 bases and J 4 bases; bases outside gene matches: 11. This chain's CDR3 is CASSPPLSDRVIYGYTF. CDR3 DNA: TGTGCCAGCTCACCACCGTTATCCGACAGGGTAATCTATGGCTACACCTTC.

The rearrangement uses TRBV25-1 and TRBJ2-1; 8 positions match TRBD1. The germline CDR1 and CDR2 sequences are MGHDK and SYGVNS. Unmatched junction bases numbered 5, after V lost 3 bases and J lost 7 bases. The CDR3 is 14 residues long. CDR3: CASSDFRQGNEQFF. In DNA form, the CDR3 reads TGTGCCAGCAGTGACTTCAGACAGGGGAATGAGCAGTTCTTC. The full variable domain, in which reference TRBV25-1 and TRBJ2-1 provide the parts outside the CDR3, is EADIYQTPRYLVIGTGKKITLECSQTMGHDKMYWYQQDPGMELHLIHYSYGVNSTEKGDLSSESTVSRIRTEHFPLTLESARPSHTSQYLCASSDFRQGNEQFFGPGTRLTVL.

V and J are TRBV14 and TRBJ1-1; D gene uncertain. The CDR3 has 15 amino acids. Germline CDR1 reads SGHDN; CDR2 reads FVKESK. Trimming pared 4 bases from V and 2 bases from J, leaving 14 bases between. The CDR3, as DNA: TGTGCCAGCAGCCCCCGTGGAGGGCCCAACACTGAAGCTTTCTTT. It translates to CASSPRGGPNTEAFF.

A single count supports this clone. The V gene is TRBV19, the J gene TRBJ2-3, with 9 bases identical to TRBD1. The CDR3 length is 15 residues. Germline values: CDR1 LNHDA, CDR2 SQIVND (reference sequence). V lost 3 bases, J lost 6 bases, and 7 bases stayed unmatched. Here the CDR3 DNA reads TGTGCCAGTAGTATGAGCGGGACAGGGCCGGATACGCAGTATTTT. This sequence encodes CASSMSGTGPDTQYF.

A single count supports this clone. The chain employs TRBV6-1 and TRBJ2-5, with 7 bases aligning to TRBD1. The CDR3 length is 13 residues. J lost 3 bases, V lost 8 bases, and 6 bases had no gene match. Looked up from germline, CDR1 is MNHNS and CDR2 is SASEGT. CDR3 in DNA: TGTGCCAGCGCAAGAGACAGGGAAGAGACCCAGTACTTC. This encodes CASARDREETQYF.